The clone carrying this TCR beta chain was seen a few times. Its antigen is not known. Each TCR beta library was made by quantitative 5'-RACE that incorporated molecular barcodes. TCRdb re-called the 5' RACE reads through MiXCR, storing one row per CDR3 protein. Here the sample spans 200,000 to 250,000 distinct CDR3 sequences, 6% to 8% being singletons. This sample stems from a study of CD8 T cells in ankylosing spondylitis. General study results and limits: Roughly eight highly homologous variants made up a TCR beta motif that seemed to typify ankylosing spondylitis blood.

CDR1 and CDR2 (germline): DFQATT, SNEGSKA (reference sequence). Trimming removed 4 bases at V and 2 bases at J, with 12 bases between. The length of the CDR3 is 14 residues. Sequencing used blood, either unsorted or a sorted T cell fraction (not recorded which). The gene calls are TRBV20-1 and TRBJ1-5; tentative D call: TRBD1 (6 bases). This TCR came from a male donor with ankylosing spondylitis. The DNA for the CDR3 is TGCAGTGCTACAGGGGAGGATGGCAATCAGCCCCAGCATTTT. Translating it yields CSATGEDGNQPQHF.